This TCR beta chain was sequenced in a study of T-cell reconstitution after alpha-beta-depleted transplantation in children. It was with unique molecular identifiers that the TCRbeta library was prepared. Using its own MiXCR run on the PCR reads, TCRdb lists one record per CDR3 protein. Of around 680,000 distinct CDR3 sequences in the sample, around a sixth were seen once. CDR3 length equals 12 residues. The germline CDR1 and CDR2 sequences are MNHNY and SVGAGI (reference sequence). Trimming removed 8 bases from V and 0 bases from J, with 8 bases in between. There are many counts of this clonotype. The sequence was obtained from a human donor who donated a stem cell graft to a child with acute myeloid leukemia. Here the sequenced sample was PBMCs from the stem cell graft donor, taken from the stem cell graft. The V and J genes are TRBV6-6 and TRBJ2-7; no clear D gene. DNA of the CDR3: TGTGCCAGCTCGGCGGTCTCCTACGAGCAGTACTTC. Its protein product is CASSAVSYEQYF.